The sequence of this TCR beta chain was determined in a study of T cells after yellow fever vaccination. Notes on the study in general: Peak timing came faster in the weaker secondary response, day 5 versus 15. The study re-detected most primary-vaccination clones after the booster (96% CD4, just over 85% CD8). Overlap between CD4 and CD8 compartments was detected for a small share of clonotypes.

On this clonotype itself: Its antigen is as yet unknown.

TCR cDNA, made by 5'RACE template switching, carried an added universal primer site and UMIs. TCRdb processed the 5' RACE reads anew with MiXCR; each CDR3 protein has one entry. In the table there are over 70,000 distinct CDR3 sequences, around 7% of which are singletons. Sample: CD8+ T cells sorted from PBMCs, taken on the day of the yellow fever booster vaccination. This clonotype originated in a man under 40 who received the YFV17D yellow fever vaccine.

The chain's CDR3 is CASSRQGSSTEAFF. In DNA, the CDR3 is TGTGCCAGCAGTCGACAGGGGAGTTCCACTGAAGCTTTCTTT. This chain uses TRBV6-1 with TRBJ1-1; 8 positions match TRBD1. CDR1 is MNHNS, CDR2 SASEGT, per germline. The ends lost 5 bases at V and 4 bases at J; junction bases unmatched: 6. The CDR3 consists of 14 residues.